This TCR beta chain was retrieved from a study of memory CD4+ T cells and cytomegalovirus serostatus. Across the whole study: Healthy Belgian adult donors included nine or ten CMV-positive and approximately 25 CMV-negative people. General observations from the study: Each of approximately 63 CMV-associated TCRbeta sequences occurred in one to five individuals.

How the authors handled the data: Out-of-frame sequences were removed, leaving around 2,000,000 distinct TCRbeta sequences. TCRdb's table, derived via immunoSEQ multiplex PCR, lists solely in-frame clones and lacks some. V, J and clone size are those of that table, while D and trimming were read from the DNA. The sample lists about 82,000 clones, approximately 80% seen once, with roughly 0.85% in the top ten. Points on this clone: Its antigen is currently unknown.

The sort gate was single viable CD3+CD4+CD8-CD45RO+ cells for memory CD4+ T cells. CD4+ T cells were isolated by positive magnetic selection. Germline CDR1 reads SGHTA; CDR2 reads FQGNSA. J was trimmed by 4 bases and V by 1 base; bases with no gene match: 2. There are 15 residues in the CDR3. Specimen: memory CD4+ T cells from blood. This rearrangement joins TRBV7-2 to TRBJ2-5; 11 positions agree with TRBD2. The source is an adult in good health and CMV-seronegative. The CDR3 reads CASSLEGLAGETQYF. In DNA form, the CDR3 reads TGTGCCAGCAGCTTAGAAGGACTAGCGGGAGAGACCCAGTACTTC.